One T cell receptor (beta chain) is described in this entry. The data originate from a study of blood T cell repertoires in COVID-19. Here immunoSEQ multiplex PCR was the method, and the copy in TCRdb shows in-frame clones only, minus some. Here the sample spans around 240,000 clones, 91% being singletons. The CDR3 is made up of 12 amino acids. Trimming took 4 bases from V and 2 from J, leaving 7 bases between them. Germline V gene data show CDR1 as GTSNPN and CDR2 as SVGIG (reference sequence). The sequenced sample was PBMCs or T cells enriched from blood (not recorded which). This sequence originates from a human donor in a cohort exposed to, infected with or recovered from COVID-19 (not recorded which). The donor label of this sample is uncertain. This chain links TRBV30 with TRBJ2-3; D remains unclear. The CDR3 region is CAWKATTDTQYF. The CDR3 DNA follows: TGTGCCTGGAAAGCTACCACAGATACGCAGTATTTT.